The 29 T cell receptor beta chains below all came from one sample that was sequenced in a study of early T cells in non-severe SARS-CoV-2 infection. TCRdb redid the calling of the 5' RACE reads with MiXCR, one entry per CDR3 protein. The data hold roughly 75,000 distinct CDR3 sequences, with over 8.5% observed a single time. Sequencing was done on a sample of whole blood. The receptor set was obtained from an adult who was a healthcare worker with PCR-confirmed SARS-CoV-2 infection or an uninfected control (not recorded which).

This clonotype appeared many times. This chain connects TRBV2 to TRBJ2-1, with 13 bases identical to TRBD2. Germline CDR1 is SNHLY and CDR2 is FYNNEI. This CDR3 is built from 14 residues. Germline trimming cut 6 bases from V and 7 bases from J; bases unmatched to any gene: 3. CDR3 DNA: TGTGCCAGCAGGGGGACTAGCGGGACTAATGAGCAGTTCTTC. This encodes CASRGTSGTNEQFF.

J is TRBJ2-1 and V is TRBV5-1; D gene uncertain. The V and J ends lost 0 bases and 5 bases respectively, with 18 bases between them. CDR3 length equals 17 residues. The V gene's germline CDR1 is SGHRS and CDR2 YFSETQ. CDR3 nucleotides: TGCGCCAGCAGCTTGGGAGTCCGGCGTCTGATTAACAATGAGCAGTTCTTC. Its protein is CASSLGVRRLINNEQFF.

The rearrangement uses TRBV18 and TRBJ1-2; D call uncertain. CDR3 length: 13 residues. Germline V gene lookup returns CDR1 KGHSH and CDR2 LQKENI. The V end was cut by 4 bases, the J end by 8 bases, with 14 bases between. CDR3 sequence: CASSQMRPYGYTF. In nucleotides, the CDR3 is TGTGCCAGCTCACAGATGCGACCTTACGGCTACACCTTC. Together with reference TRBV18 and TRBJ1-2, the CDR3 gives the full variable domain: NAGVMQNPRHLVRRRGQEARLRCSPMKGHSHVYWYRQLPEEGLKFMVYLQKENIIDESGMPKERFSAEFPKEGPSILRIQQVVRGDSAAYFCASSQMRPYGYTFGSGTRLTVV.

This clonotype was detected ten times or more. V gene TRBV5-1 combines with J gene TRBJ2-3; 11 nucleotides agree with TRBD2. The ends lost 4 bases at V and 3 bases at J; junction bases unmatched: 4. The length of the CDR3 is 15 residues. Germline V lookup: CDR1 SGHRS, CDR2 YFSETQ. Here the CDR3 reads CASSPGLAGTDTQYF. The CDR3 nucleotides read TGCGCCAGCAGCCCCGGACTAGCGGGTACAGATACGCAGTATTTT. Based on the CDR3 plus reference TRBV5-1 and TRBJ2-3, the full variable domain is KAGVTQTPRYLIKTRGQQVTLSCSPISGHRSVSWYQQTPGQGLQFLFEYFSETQRNKGNFPGRFSGRQFSNSRSEMNVSTLELGDSALYLCASSPGLAGTDTQYFGPGTRLTVL.

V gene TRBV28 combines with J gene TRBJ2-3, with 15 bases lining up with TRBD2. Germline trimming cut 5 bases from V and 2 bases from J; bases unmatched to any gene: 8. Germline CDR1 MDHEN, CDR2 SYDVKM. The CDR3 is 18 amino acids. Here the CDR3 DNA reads TGTGCCAGCAGTAACGGACTAGCGGGAGGGCGGATCACAGATACGCAGTATTTT. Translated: CASSNGLAGGRITDTQYF. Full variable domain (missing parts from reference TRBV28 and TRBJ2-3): DVKVTQSSRYLVKRTGEKVFLECVQDMDHENMFWYRQDPGLGLRLIYFSYDVKMKEKGDIPEGYSVSREKKERFSLILESASTNQTSMYLCASSNGLAGGRITDTQYFGPGTRLTVL.

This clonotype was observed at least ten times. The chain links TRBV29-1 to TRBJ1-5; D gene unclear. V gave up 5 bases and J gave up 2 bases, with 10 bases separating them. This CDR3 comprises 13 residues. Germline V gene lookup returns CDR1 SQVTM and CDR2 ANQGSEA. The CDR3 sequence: CSVSEHRNQPQHF. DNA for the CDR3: TGCAGCGTTTCGGAACACCGCAATCAGCCCCAGCATTTT.

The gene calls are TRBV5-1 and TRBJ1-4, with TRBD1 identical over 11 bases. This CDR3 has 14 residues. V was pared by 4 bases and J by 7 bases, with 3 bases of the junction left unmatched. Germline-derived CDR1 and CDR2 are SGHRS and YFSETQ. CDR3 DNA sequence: TGCGCCAGCAGCCGGACAGGGGGCGGTGAAAAACTGTTTTTT. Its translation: CASSRTGGGEKLFF.

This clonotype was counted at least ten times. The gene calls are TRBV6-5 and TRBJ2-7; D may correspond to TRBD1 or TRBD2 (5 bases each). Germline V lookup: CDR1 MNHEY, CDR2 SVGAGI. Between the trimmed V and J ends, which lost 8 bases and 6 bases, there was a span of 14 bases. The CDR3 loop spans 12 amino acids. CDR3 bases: TGTGCCAGCCGGGCAGGGACGACCGAGCAGTACTTC. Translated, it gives CASRAGTTEQYF.

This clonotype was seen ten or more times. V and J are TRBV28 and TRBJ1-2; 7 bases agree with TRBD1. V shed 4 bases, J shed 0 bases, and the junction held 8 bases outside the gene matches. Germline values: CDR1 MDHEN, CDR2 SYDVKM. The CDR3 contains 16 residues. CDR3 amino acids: CASSSTTDRPNYGYTF. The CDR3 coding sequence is TGTGCCAGCAGTTCGACGACGGACAGGCCTAACTATGGCTACACCTTC.

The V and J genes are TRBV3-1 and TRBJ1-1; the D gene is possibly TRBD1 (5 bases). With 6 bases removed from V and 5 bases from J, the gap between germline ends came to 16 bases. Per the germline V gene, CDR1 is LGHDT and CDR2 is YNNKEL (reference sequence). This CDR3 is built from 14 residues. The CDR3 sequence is CASSPGGGGTEAFF. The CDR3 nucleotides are TGTGCCAGCAGTCCCGGGGGGGGAGGAACTGAAGCTTTCTTT.

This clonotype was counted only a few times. CDR3 loop: CASSFPPGRAVNTQYF. In DNA, the CDR3 is TGTGCCAGCAGTTTCCCTCCCGGGAGGGCCGTTAATACGCAGTATTTT. The gene calls are TRBV28 and TRBJ2-3; 8 bases align to TRBD2. This CDR3 comprises 16 residues. Germline assignment: CDR1 MDHEN and CDR2 SYDVKM. V shed 3 bases, J shed 7 bases, and the junction held 12 bases outside the gene matches.

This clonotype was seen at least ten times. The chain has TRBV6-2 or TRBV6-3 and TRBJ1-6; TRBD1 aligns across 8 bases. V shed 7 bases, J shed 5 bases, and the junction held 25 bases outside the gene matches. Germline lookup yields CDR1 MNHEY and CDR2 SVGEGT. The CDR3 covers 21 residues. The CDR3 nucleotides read TGTGCCAGCATCGGACTCGACAGGGGCGGCGACATGCGCCTGAATAATTCACCCCTCCACTTT. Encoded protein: CASIGLDRGGDMRLNNSPLHF.

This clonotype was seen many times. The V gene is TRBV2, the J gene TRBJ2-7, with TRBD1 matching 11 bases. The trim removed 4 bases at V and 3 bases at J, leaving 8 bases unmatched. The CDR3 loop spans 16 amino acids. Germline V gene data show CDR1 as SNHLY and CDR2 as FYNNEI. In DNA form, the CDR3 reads TGTGCCAGCAGTGTGGGCCGGGACAGGGGGTTCTACGAGCAGTACTTC. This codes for CASSVGRDRGFYEQYF.

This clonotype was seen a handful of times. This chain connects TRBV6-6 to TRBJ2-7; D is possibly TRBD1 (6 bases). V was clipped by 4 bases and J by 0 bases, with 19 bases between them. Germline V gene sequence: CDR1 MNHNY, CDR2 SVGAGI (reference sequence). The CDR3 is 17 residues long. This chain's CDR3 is CASSSYSSRDTSYEQYF. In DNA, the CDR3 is TGTGCCAGCAGTTCCTACTCCTCCCGGGACACCTCCTACGAGCAGTACTTC.

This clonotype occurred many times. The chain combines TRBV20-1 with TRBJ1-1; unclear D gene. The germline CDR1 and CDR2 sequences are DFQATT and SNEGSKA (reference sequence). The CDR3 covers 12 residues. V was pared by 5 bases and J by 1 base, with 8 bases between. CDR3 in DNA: TGCAGTGCTTCTTCATGGAACACTGAAGCTTTCTTT. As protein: CSASSWNTEAFF.

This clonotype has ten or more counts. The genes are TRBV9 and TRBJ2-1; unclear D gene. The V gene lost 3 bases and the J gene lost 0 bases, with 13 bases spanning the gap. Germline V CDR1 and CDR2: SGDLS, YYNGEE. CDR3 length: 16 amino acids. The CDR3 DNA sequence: TGTGCCAGCAGCGGCCCACAGTCCAGCTCCTACAATGAGCAGTTCTTC. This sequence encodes CASSGPQSSSYNEQFF.

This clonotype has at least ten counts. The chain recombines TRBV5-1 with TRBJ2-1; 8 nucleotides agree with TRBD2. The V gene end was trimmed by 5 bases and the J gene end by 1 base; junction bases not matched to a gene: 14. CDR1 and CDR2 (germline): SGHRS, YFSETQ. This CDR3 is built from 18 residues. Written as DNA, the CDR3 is TGCGCCAGCAGTGCGGAGGTAGCGGGAAGTCTTTCCTACAATGAGCAGTTCTTC. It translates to CASSAEVAGSLSYNEQFF.

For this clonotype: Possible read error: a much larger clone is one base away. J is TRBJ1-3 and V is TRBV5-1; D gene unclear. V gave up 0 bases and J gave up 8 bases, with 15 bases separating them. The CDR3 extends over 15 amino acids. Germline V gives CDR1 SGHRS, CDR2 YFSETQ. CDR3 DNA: TGCGCCAGCAGCTTGGATACAGACCGGATGGACACCATATATTTT. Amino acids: CASSLDTDRMDTIYF.

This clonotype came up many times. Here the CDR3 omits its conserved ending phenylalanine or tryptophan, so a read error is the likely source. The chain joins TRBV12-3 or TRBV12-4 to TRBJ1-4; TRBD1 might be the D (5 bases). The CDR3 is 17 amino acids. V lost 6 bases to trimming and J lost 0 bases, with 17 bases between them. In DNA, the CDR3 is TGTGCCAGCAGCCGGCTACAGGCTATTGCAACTAATGAAAAACTGTTTTTG. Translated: CASSRLQAIATNEKLFL.

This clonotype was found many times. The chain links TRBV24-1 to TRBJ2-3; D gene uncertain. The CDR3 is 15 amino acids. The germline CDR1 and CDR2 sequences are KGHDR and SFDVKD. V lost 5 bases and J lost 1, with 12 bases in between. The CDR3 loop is CATSVMASGTDTQYF. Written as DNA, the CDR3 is TGTGCCACCAGTGTAATGGCAAGTGGCACAGATACGCAGTATTTT.

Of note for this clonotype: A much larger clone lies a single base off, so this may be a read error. CDR3 DNA sequence: TGTGCCAGCAGCCAACAGGGTTACACCGGGGAGCCGTTTTTT. Its protein product is CASSQQGYTGEPFF. V is TRBV11-2 and J is TRBJ2-2; possibly TRBD1 for D (6 bases). Germline assignment: CDR1 SGHAT and CDR2 FQNNGV. The CDR3 spans 14 residues.

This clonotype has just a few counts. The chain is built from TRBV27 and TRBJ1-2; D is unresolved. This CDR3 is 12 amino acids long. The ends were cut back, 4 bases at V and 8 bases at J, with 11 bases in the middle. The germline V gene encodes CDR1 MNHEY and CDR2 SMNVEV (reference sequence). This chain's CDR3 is CASSSLRGGYTF. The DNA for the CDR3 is TGTGCCAGCAGTTCCCTTCGAGGAGGCTACACCTTC.

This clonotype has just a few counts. The CDR3 sequence is CASSRRPTPAETQYF. Written as DNA, the CDR3 is TGTGCCAGCAGCCGGCGTCCGACTCCAGCGGAGACCCAGTACTTC. The chain is built from TRBV9 and TRBJ2-5; D unresolved. V was cut by 4 bases and J by 5 bases, with 18 bases left in between. CDR1 and CDR2 (germline): SGDLS, YYNGEE. The CDR3 spans 15 residues.

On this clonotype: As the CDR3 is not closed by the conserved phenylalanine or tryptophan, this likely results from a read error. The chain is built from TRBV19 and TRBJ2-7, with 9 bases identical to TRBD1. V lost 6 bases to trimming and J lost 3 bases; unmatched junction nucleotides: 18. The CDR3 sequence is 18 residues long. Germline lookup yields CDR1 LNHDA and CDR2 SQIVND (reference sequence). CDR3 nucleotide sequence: TGTGCCAGTAGCACCCTACATTGGACAGGGGAAATGGGCTACGAGCAGTACCTC. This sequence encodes CASSTLHWTGEMGYEQYL.

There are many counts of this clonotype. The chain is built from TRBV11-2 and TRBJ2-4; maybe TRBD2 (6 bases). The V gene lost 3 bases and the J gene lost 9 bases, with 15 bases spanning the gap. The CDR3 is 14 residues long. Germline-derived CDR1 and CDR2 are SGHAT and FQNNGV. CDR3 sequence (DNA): TGTGCCAGCAGCTTCCGGACGGGGGAGGTCATTCAGTACTTC. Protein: CASSFRTGEVIQYF.

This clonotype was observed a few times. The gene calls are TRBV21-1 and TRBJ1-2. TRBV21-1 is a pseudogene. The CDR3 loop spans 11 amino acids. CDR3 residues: CASTNLGCYTF. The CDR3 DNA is TGTGCCAGCACCAACCTGGGATGTTACACCTTC.

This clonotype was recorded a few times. CDR3 nucleotides: TGTGCCAGCACCATTACGGGCGGGAGGAACAATGAGCAGTTCTTC. This sequence encodes CASTITGGRNNEQFF. This rearrangement joins TRBV7-9 to TRBJ2-1; 8 bases are a match to TRBD2. Germline V lookup: CDR1 SEHNR, CDR2 FQNEAQ (reference sequence). Losses at the gene ends were 7 bases for V and 5 bases for J; bases not matched to a gene: 10. CDR3 size: 15 residues. The complete variable domain, with remaining parts taken from reference TRBV7-9 and TRBJ2-1, reads DTGVSQNPRHKITKRGQNVTFRCDPISEHNRLYWYRQTLGQGPEFLTYFQNEAQLEKSRLLSDRFSAERPKGSFSTLEIQRTEQGDSAMYLCASTITGGRNNEQFFGPGTRLTVL.

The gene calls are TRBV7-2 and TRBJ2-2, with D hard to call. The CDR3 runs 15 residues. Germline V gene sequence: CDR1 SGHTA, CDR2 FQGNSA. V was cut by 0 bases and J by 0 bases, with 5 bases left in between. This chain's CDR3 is CASSLAVTNTGELFF. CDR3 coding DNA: TGTGCCAGCAGCTTAGCGGTGACGAACACCGGGGAGCTGTTTTTT. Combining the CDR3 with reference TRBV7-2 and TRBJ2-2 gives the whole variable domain GAGVSQSPSNKVTEKGKDVELRCDPISGHTALYWYRQSLGQGLEFLIYFQGNSAPDKSGLPSDRFSAERTGGSVSTLTIQRTQQEDSAVYLCASSLAVTNTGELFFGEGSRLTVL.

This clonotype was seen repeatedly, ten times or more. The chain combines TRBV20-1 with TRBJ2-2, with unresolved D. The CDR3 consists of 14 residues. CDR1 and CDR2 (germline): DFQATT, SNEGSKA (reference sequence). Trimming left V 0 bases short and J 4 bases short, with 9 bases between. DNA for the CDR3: TGCAGTGCTAGAGATGGCGGCTCCACCGGGGAGCTGTTTTTT. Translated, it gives CSARDGGSTGELFF.